This T cell receptor (beta chain) was retrieved from a study of cytomegalovirus exposure and HLA in healthy donors. Study summary: According to later analysis, the same platform produced the approximately 120 validation and around 730 first-cohort repertoires.

CDR3 length: 16 residues. The protocol was immunoSEQ multiplex PCR, while the TCRdb copy is restricted to in-frame clones and leaves out a portion. Of 150,000 to 200,000 clones listed, roughly 82% are singletons. The donors were part of the approximately 120-subject validation cohort, which stood apart from the roughly 700-subject first cohort. The sequenced sample consisted of PBMCs. The source of this sequence is a man aged 18 to 30 in good health and CMV-seropositive. V is TRBV7-5 and J is TRBJ2-1; TRBD2 is the table's D call, not checked against the DNA. TRBV7-5 is deemed a pseudogene. The DNA for the CDR3 is TGTGTCAGAAGCTCTCCCGCCAGCGGGAGTGTGGGTGAGCAGTTCTTC. Protein: CVRSSPASGSVGEQFF.